These T cell receptor beta chains were read from a single sample in a study of cytomegalovirus exposure and HLA in healthy donors. Libraries were prepared by immunoSEQ multiplex PCR; TCRdb keeps only in-frame clonotypes and omits some of them. The sample lists 150,000 or so clones, around 80% occurring once. The material sequenced was PBMCs. The origin of the receptors is a woman in her thirties or forties in good health and CMV-seronegative. Each CDR3 is given without its conserved first and last residue. Each record gives: V gene, CDR3 protein.

TRBV5-1 | ASSMEYQGPYGYT
TRBV5-6 | ASSLGGGRTEAF
TRBV30 | AWTRTALAEAF
TRBV7-9 | ASSFQLAGDHEQF
TRBV11-2 | ASSLTSGPYNEQF
TRBV10-3 | AISESLTGDGGSY
TRBV10-3 | AISQQGYEQY
TRBV2 | ASRRQGKGETQY
TRBV4-1 | ASSSGQGAWGEKLF
TRBV2 | ASSDPDAHGYT
TRBV5-1 | ASSFRSAGDEQY
TRBV29-1 | SVRGRYSYNEQF
TRBV30 | AWGRGLTTEAF
TRBV7-9 | ASSLSTGGNYGYT
TRBV25-1 | ASSVYQGEGGYT
TRBV11-3 | ASSATSSSYNEQF
TRBV7-8 | ASSTRLTNQPQH
TRBV28 | ASSPTGSYGYT
TRBV29-1 | SAFGLYDGELF
TRBV6-6 | ASRGTSGESGEEQY
TRBV5-4 | ASSTPTGGSYEQY
TRBV6-1 | ASSTRGLGAYEQY
TRBV30 | AWSTQGATKNIQY
TRBV5-6 | ASSARQQLGARGEQY
TRBV11-3 | ASSLDPRQGAFEPQH
TRBV7-2 | ASSLVPDRGNEKLF
TRBV10-3 | AIKGLGRTYEQY
TRBV4-1 | ASSQETGSSLSGANVLT
TRBV27 | ASGSGDGRTDTQY
TRBV7-6 | ASSLGPGAVTDTQY
TRBV5-1 | ASSLRTSSDTQY
TRBV2 | ASSGGLVGKQPQH
TRBV6-6 | ASSTQTSANEQF
TRBV5-3 | ARSLGQQQETQY
TRBV11-2 | ASMGTSGRAHEQY
TRBV28 | ASSFSAWGGNYEQY
TRBV5-1 | ASSPSDRIGTDTQY
TRBV28 | ASSSGGQANEKLF
TRBV5-1 | ASSFPDPGDTQY
TRBV18 | ASSPPGQVAKNIQY
TRBV28 | ASIPGLSGSYEQY
TRBV7-2 | ASSPGQGGMGGELF
TRBV25-1 | ASTPGDGTDTQY
TRBV30 | AWTPGGPWGGYT
TRBV27 | ASSFTGTEDGYT
TRBV5-1 | ASSLVSEDTEAF
TRBV6-1 | ASSAGTYYNEQF
TRBV6-1 | ASMRIRDREETQY
TRBV19 | ASGGQSGNQPQH
TRBV10-3 | AISPSTGITTYEQY
TRBV25-1 | ASSGGDRVAF
TRBV19 | ASSIDARSSTGELF
TRBV18 | ASSPLTGENEKLF